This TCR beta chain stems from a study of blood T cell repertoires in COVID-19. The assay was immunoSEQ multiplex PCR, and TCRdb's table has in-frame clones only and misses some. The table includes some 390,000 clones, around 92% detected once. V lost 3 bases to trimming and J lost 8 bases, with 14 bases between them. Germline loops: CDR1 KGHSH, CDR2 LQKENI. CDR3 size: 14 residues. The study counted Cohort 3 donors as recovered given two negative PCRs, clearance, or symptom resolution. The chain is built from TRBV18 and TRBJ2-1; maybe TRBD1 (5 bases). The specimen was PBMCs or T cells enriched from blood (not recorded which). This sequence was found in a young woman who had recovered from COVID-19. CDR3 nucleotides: TGTGCCAGCTCACCTTATAAGGGGATGGATGAGCAGTTCTTC. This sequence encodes CASSPYKGMDEQFF.